These T cell receptor beta chains were read from a single sample in a study of blood T cell repertoires in COVID-19. TCRdb keeps only in-frame clones here, not all; method: immunoSEQ multiplex PCR. The table has some 110,000 clones, 70% to 90% seen once. The sequencing input was peripheral blood. The source is a man aged 65 to 85 who had recovered from COVID-19. Both conserved end residues are part of each CDR3.

j_call,v_call,cdr3_aa
TRBJ1-1,TRBV3-1/TRBV3-2,CANSREGLNTEAFF
TRBJ1-4,TRBV29-1,CSVRGSDRGDEKLFF
TRBJ2-7,TRBV14,CASSQDLPPRGEQYF
TRBJ2-7,TRBV7-9,CASSYRGGSYEQYF
TRBJ1-2,TRBV28,CASSLWTGVNYGYTF
TRBJ2-1,TRBV5-1,CASSLGGASYNEQFF
TRBJ2-1,TRBV5-1,CASSPGTSGGNEQFF
TRBJ1-4,TRBV6-5,CASSYYRGRDEKLFF
TRBJ2-5,TRBV5-1,CASSSGSGLAGETQYF
TRBJ2-7,TRBV19,CASSRGQDISYEQYF
TRBJ2-2,TRBV5-1,CASSAPGLLAGVWTGELFF
TRBJ2-1,TRBV2,CASSPASGGVYNEQFF
TRBJ2-7,TRBV10-3,CAIGQGPEQYF
TRBJ2-7,TRBV7-9,CAGGAPGYEQYF
TRBJ2-5,TRBV21-1,CASRKRRKTQYF
TRBJ2-1,TRBV2,CASSAHNEQFF
TRBJ1-1,TRBV28,CASIWTGRGTEAFF
TRBJ2-2,TRBV7-2,CASSSRRSGELFF
TRBJ1-4,TRBV13,CASSRDRVREKLFF
TRBJ2-5,TRBV5-1,CASSLGGGETQYF
TRBJ2-5,TRBV6-5,CASRISLRETQYF
TRBJ2-7,TRBV9,CASSERTGDSYEQYF
TRBJ2-7,TRBV29-1,CSVVAGGVSPIYEQYF
TRBJ2-1,TRBV7-2,CASSPPMKRDFEQFF
TRBJ1-2,TRBV28,CASSLMGAVGYTF
TRBJ2-2,TRBV4-3,CASSQAVLTGELFF
TRBJ2-1,TRBV30,CAQSRPGRFYNEQFF
TRBJ1-4,TRBV5-4,CASSWAGAANEKLFF